These 9 T cell receptor beta chains came from one sample sequenced in a study of Graves' ophthalmopathy and Graves' hyperthyroidism. The authors amplified TCR beta CDR3 regions, and they did so from RNA transcripts for repertoire sequencing. HTBI primers were employed in first-round RT-PCR, then a second-round multiplex PCR followed. TCRdb analysed the multiplex PCR reads with MiXCR anew, one entry per CDR3 protein. The table has roughly 300,000 distinct CDR3 sequences, roughly 16% seen once. The sequenced sample consisted of peripheral blood. These receptors originate from an adult man with Graves' ophthalmopathy.

This clonotype was seen at least ten times. The V gene is TRBV28, the J gene TRBJ1-5; TRBD2 agrees at 7 bases. The end of the DNA fits TRBJ2-3 better, so the J call may be wrong. CDR3 length: 14 residues. Germline CDR1 MDHEN, CDR2 SYDVKM. DNA for the CDR3: TGTGCCAGCAGTTTTGGGGAGGGTTGGCAGCCCCAGTATTTT. The encoded protein is CASSFGEGWQPQYF.

This clonotype was counted many times. J is TRBJ1-1 and V is TRBV29-1, with TRBD1 identical over 12 bases. The germline CDR1 and CDR2 sequences are SQVTM and ANQGSEA. The ends lost 4 bases at V and 2 bases at J; junction bases unmatched: 8. This CDR3 region has 16 residues. CDR3 sequence reads: CSVGWDRGLVNTEAFF. CDR3 bases: TGCAGCGTTGGCTGGGACAGGGGGCTCGTTAACACTGAAGCTTTCTTT.

This clonotype was seen at least ten times. The chain is built from TRBV12-3 or TRBV12-4 and TRBJ2-7, with TRBD2 matching over 9 bases. This CDR3 has 10 residues. The junction had 5 bases not matched to a gene; V was cut back by 8 bases and J by 12 bases. The CDR3 loop is CASPPTSGYF. The CDR3 DNA reads TGTGCCAGCCCCCCGACTAGCGGGTACTTC.

In its sample, this clonotype was seen many times. The chain couples TRBV7-2 to TRBJ1-2, with no clear D. V lost 5 bases and J lost 2, with 9 bases in between. The CDR3 contains 13 residues. In germline, CDR1 is SGHTA, CDR2 FQGNSA. In DNA form, the CDR3 reads TGTGCCAGCAGCACCCACAGAAACTATGGCTACACCTTC. Residues: CASSTHRNYGYTF.

This clonotype was observed at least ten times. The chain uses TRBV15 and TRBJ1-5; possible D gene TRBD1, 6 bases. This CDR3 comprises 15 residues. Per the germline V gene, CDR1 is LNHNV and CDR2 is YYDKDF (reference sequence). V was clipped by 0 bases and J by 3 bases, with 9 bases between them. The CDR3 region has the DNA TGTGCCACCAGCAGAGATGGGACACCCAATCAGCCCCAGCATTTT. Amino acids: CATSRDGTPNQPQHF.

Many counts were recorded for this clonotype. The chain carries TRBV12-3 or TRBV12-4 and TRBJ1-3; TRBD1 is a possible D gene (6 bases). This CDR3 contains 14 residues. The V end lost 5 bases, the J end lost 2 bases, and 10 bases lay between the germline ends. In DNA form, the CDR3 reads TGTGCCAGCAGTGACAACAGGGCTGGAAACACCATATATTTT. Translated, it gives CASSDNRAGNTIYF.

This clonotype was counted at least ten times. V usage is TRBV4-3 and J usage is TRBJ2-5, with D possibly called TRBD1 or TRBD2 (5 bases each). Trimming removed 1 base from V and 5 bases from J, with 14 bases in between. CDR3 length: 15 residues. The germline V gene has CDR1 LGHNA and CDR2 YSLEER. Here the CDR3 DNA reads TGCGCCAGCAGCCAAGGTGCAGGGACGGGGGAGACCCAGTACTTC. Amino acids: CASSQGAGTGETQYF.

The genes are TRBV11-3 and TRBJ2-2, with a possible D match to TRBD1 (5 bases). The CDR3 length is 14 residues. V shed 8 bases and J shed 3 bases, with 13 bases lying between them. Germline CDR1 SGHNT, CDR2 YENEEA. The CDR3: CASSTGADTGELFF. CDR3 coding DNA: TGTGCCAGCTCCACTGGGGCGGACACCGGGGAGCTGTTTTTT.

This clonotype was seen ten or more times. The V and J genes are TRBV20-1 and TRBJ1-5; D is unclear. The CDR3 covers 15 residues. Germline V gene data show CDR1 as DFQATT and CDR2 as SNEGSKA (reference sequence). V was pared by 0 bases and J by 6 bases, with 15 bases between. In DNA form, the CDR3 reads TGCAGTGCTAGAGACCCGGGTCCAAGACGTCAGCCCCAGCATTTT. This translates into CSARDPGPRRQPQHF.